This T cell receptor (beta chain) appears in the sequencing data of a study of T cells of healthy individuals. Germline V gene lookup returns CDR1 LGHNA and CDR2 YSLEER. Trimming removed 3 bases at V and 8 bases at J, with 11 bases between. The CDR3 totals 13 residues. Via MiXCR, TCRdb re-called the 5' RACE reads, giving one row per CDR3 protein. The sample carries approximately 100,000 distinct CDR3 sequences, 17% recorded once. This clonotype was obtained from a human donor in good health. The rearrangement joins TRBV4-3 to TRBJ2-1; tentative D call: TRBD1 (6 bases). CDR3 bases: TGCGCCAGCAGCCAGGGGGCGGTTCATGAGCAGTTCTTC. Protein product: CASSQGAVHEQFF.